A selection of T cell receptor beta chains follows, all from one sample in a study of cytomegalovirus exposure and HLA in healthy donors. Only in-frame clones appear in the TCRdb table, and some are missing; sequencing was by immunoSEQ multiplex PCR. Counted here are about 140,000 clones, over 80% occurring once; the ten biggest clones make up 1.5%. Sequencing input: PBMCs. The source of these receptors is a man aged 35 to 55 in good health and CMV-seronegative. Both conserved end residues are part of each CDR3. Each record gives: clone size, J gene, V gene, D gene, CDR3 DNA, CDR3 protein. D genes are given only for firm matches. Not every row has a clone size; where given, it reads once, few, many or a size class.

few TRBJ2-7 TRBV18 . TGTGCCAGCTCACGACCTCAGGGAATTAAGTACTTC CASSRPQGIKYF
. TRBJ2-4 TRBV15 TRBD1 TGTGCCACCAGCAGAAGCAGGGGGCGGGAACAGTACTTC CATSRSRGREQYF
. TRBJ2-2 TRBV13 . TGTGCCAGCAGATATTGGGAGGCCACCGGGGAGCTGTTTTTT CASRYWEATGELFF
. TRBJ2-3 TRBV6-4 . TGTGCCAGCAGTGATAATCCCGAGAGCACAGATACGCAGTATTTT CASSDNPESTDTQYF
. TRBJ2-2 TRBV9 TRBD2 TGTGCCAGCAGCCCCCGGACTAGCGGGGGGGCAAAGAACACCGGGGAGCTGTTTTTT CASSPRTSGGAKNTGELFF
. TRBJ2-7 TRBV4-1 TRBD2 TGCGCCAGCAGCTGGGGGACTAGCGGGAGGGCCGTCTCCTACGAGCAGTACTTC CASSWGTSGRAVSYEQYF
. TRBJ1-3 TRBV7-2 . TGTGCCAGCAGCTTAGGCCGGGCTGGAAACACCATATATTTT CASSLGRAGNTIYF
. TRBJ1-5 TRBV28 . TGTGCCAGCATCGGGGCAGGGGTCCCTTATAGCAATCAGCCCCAGCATTTT CASIGAGVPYSNQPQHF
. TRBJ2-6 TRBV19 TRBD1 TGTGCCACTCGTCCGGGACAGACCTCCTCTGGGGCCAACGTCCTGACTTTC CATRPGQTSSGANVLTF
. TRBJ2-5 TRBV28 TRBD2 TGTGCCGCAAAGGGCCAGCGGGGGGCGGGGGAGACCCAGTACTTC CAAKGQRGAGETQYF
. TRBJ2-7 TRBV29-1 TRBD1 TGCAGCGTTGAAGATCAAATGTTGAGCTGTAATCGGGACAGGATCCGCGGGCAGTACTTC CSVEDQMLSCNRDRIRGQYF
. TRBJ2-7 TRBV10-3 TRBD1 TGTGCCATCAGTGAAGGGACAGGGGGCACTCTGTCCTACGAGCAGTACTTC CAISEGTGGTLSYEQYF
. TRBJ2-3 TRBV29-1 TRBD2 TGCAGCGTTAGGGGATCTAGCGGGAACACAGATACGCAGTATTTT CSVRGSSGNTDTQYF
once TRBJ2-1 TRBV6-1 . TGTGCCAGCAGTGCCCGGACAGACAATGAGCAGTTCTTC CASSARTDNEQFF
. TRBJ2-3 TRBV5-8 . TGTGCCAGCAGCTTGTTCGCGGAGGTAGCGCAGTATTTT CASSLFAEVAQYF
. TRBJ2-7 TRBV6-1 . TGTGCCAGCAGTGGCCAGCGGGTCTCCGAGCAGTACTTC CASSGQRVSEQYF
. TRBJ2-3 TRBV28 . TGTGCCAGCAGTTTCTCCGAGGACACAGATACGCAGTATTTT CASSFSEDTDTQYF
. TRBJ2-3 TRBV7-2 . TGTGCCAGCAGCCCACTGGCAGATACGCAGTATTTT CASSPLADTQYF